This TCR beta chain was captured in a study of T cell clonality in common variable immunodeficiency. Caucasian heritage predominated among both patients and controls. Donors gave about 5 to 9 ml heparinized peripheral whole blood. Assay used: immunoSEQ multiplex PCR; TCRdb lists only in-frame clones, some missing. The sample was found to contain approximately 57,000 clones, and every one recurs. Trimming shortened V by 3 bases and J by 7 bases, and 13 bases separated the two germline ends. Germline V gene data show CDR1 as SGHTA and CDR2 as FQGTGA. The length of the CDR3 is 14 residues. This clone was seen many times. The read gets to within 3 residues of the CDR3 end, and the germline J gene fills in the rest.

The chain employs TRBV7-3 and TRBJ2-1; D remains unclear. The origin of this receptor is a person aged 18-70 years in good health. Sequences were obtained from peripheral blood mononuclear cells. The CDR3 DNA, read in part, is TGTGCCAGCAGCTTGAGCCCAATAGGGAATGAG. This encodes CASSLSPIGNE. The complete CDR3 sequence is CASSLSPIGNEQFF.